Listed below are T cell receptor beta chains from one sample, sequenced in a study of PD-1 blockade in classical Hodgkin lymphoma. Data came from immunoSEQ multiplex PCR; TCRdb stores just in-frame clones and leaves some out. Seen here are 40,000 to 55,000 clones, 70% to 80% observed once, and the top ten hold roughly a fifth. The sequences come from peripheral blood mononuclear cells (PBMCs), collected before the fourth cycle of nivolumab. These receptors were collected from a human donor with classical Hodgkin lymphoma. The conserved cysteine and the conserved F or W are not part of the CDR3 here. Fields, in order: V gene, CDR3 length, CDR3 protein.

TRBV5-5 | 15 | ASSLTTNLPSGNTIY
TRBV19 | 13 | ASSSLAGGPLGQF
TRBV29-1 | 10 | SVGQGAGELF
TRBV6-5 | 14 | ASSYDVGLAGGEQF
TRBV7-8 | 17 | ASSNNRLAGGRGPETQY
TRBV5-8 | 12 | ASSLGGRWYGYT
TRBV27 | 13 | ASSHTHGSNQPQH
TRBV5-6 | 13 | ASQQLGQGKNTIY
TRBV28 | 11 | ASSLSGNYGYT
TRBV4-3 | 11 | ASSLAGNEKLF
TRBV5-5 | 11 | ASSLTWGETQY
TRBV27 | 11 | ASRTTHLGGYT
TRBV5-1 | 13 | ASSPGRGGNQPQH
TRBV25-1 | 13 | ASSEGLAGEDEQF
TRBV4-1 | 12 | ASSLDRAPQPQH
TRBV7-2 | 13 | ASSLAGQTHYEQY
TRBV10-2 | 12 | ASSVGGTSETQY
TRBV27 | 12 | ASSWDRRPYEQY
TRBV19 | 12 | ATRRGVGGNTIY
TRBV7-2 | 10 | ASSPGLAWQY
TRBV2 | 10 | ASGTIQETQY
TRBV28 | 12 | ASSFRLRDQPQH
TRBV5-4 | 11 | ASSFDSGQPQH
TRBV6-5 | 11 | ASRREIYSPLH
TRBV5-5 | 15 | ASSLNPREGGTDTQY
TRBV20-1 | 9 | SAMGLWGAF
TRBV6-1 | 11 | ASSTDPSYEQY